This is a list of T cell receptor beta chains from one sample in a study of Tregs in tolerant kidney transplant recipients. Clones were read by immunoSEQ multiplex PCR, and TCRdb kept only the in-frame ones, dropping some. The data contain fewer than 100,000 clones, roughly 93% of them singletons. The specimen was CD4+ T cells from blood, collected before the transplant. Receptors were obtained from a human donor who received a combined kidney and bone marrow transplant. Each CDR3 is given with its conserved first and last residue. Fields, in order: D gene, J gene, clone size, V gene, CDR3 DNA, CDR3 protein. D genes are given only for firm matches. The listing skips clone size in some rows; elsewhere it reads once, few, many or a size class.

D: .
J: TRBJ2-3
size: .
V: TRBV5-1
DNA: TGCGCCAGCAGCTTACAGGAGACTAGCACAGATACGCAGTATTTT
CDR3: CASSLQETSTDTQYF

D: .
J: TRBJ2-5
size: .
V: TRBV6-5
DNA: TGTGCCAGCAGTTACTCGATAGGGGCGGCAGAGACCCAGTACTTC
CDR3: CASSYSIGAAETQYF

D: TRBD2
J: TRBJ2-2
size: .
V: TRBV28
DNA: TGTGCCAGCAGTTTAAACTTCCTAGCGGCTTCCGGGGAGCTGTTTTTT
CDR3: CASSLNFLAASGELFF

D: .
J: TRBJ2-3
size: .
V: TRBV9
DNA: TGTGCCAGCAGCATCCGGGACACCCGCACAGATACGCAGTATTTT
CDR3: CASSIRDTRTDTQYF

D: .
J: TRBJ2-7
size: .
V: TRBV6-5
DNA: TGTGCCAGCAGTTACTCTGACAAGGGCGGGTACGAGCAGTACTTC
CDR3: CASSYSDKGGYEQYF

D: TRBD2
J: TRBJ2-2
size: .
V: TRBV9
DNA: TGTGCCAGCAGTCGAACCCAGCGGGGGGGCGGTGACGGGGAGCTGTTTTTT
CDR3: CASSRTQRGGGDGELFF

D: .
J: TRBJ2-2
size: .
V: TRBV18
DNA: TGTGCCAGCTCACCAAACGGTCAAGGGGGCACCGGGGAGCTGTTTTTT
CDR3: CASSPNGQGGTGELFF

D: .
J: TRBJ2-3
size: .
V: TRBV4-3
DNA: TGCGCCAGCAGCCAAGGGGTAGGTCCCTTCGGGGATACGCAGTATTTT
CDR3: CASSQGVGPFGDTQYF

D: TRBD1
J: TRBJ1-1
size: .
V: TRBV5-1
DNA: TGCGCCAGCAGCTTCGGGACAGGGAGTGAAGCTTTCTTT
CDR3: CASSFGTGSEAFF

D: .
J: TRBJ2-4
size: once
V: TRBV7-9
DNA: TGTGCCAGCACCGCGAGCGGTCCCACGCCCCCGTACTTC
CDR3: CASTASGPTPPYF

D: TRBD1
J: TRBJ1-2
size: .
V: TRBV6-5
DNA: TGTGCCAGCAGTTCAGGGGGTAAGGACTATGGCTACACCTTC
CDR3: CASSSGGKDYGYTF

D: .
J: TRBJ1-2
size: .
V: TRBV7-2
DNA: TGTGCCAGCAGCCACATTCATGGCTACACCTTC
CDR3: CASSHIHGYTF

D: .
J: TRBJ2-7
size: .
V: TRBV7-2
DNA: TGTGCCAGCAGCCAAGAAGCGGGCTACGAGCAGTACTTC
CDR3: CASSQEAGYEQYF

D: .
J: TRBJ1-2
size: once
V: TRBV18
DNA: TGTGCCAGCTCACCACCTGCGGGGCTCAACTACTATGGCTACACCTTC
CDR3: CASSPPAGLNYYGYTF

D: .
J: TRBJ1-3
size: .
V: TRBV18
DNA: TGTGCCAGCTCACCACCGGGGGCAGATGGAAACACCATATATTTT
CDR3: CASSPPGADGNTIYF

D: .
J: TRBJ2-3
size: .
V: TRBV5-4
DNA: TGTGCCAGCAGCTTGGAAGCGACTAGCACAGATACGCAGTATTTT
CDR3: CASSLEATSTDTQYF

D: .
J: TRBJ2-3
size: .
V: TRBV18
DNA: TGTGCCAGCTCACCCCTGATAGCGACCACAGATACGCAGTATTTT
CDR3: CASSPLIATTDTQYF

D: .
J: TRBJ2-5
size: .
V: TRBV5-4
DNA: TGTGCCAGCAGCCCCCAGGCTTCGGAGACCCAGTACTTC
CDR3: CASSPQASETQYF

D: .
J: TRBJ2-1
size: .
V: TRBV6-1
DNA: TGTGCCAGCACCCCAGCCAGGTACAATGAGCAGTTCTTC
CDR3: CASTPARYNEQFF

D: .
J: TRBJ1-1
size: once
V: TRBV27
DNA: TGTGCCAGCAGTTTGCGACACCCCATCGCTGGTGTTGAAGCTTTCTTT
CDR3: CASSLRHPIAGVEAFF

D: TRBD2
J: TRBJ2-7
size: .
V: TRBV7-6
DNA: TGTGCCAGCAGCTTAGATAGCGGGATTCTCTCCTACGAGCAGTACTTC
CDR3: CASSLDSGILSYEQYF

D: TRBD1
J: TRBJ2-3
size: .
V: TRBV5-1
DNA: TGCGCCAGCAGCGGTCTAGACAGGGGGACAGATACGCAGTATTTT
CDR3: CASSGLDRGTDTQYF

D: TRBD1
J: TRBJ1-2
size: once
V: TRBV19
DNA: TGTGCCAGGATGGACAGGACTAACTATGGCTACACCTTC
CDR3: CARMDRTNYGYTF

D: .
J: TRBJ1-1
size: .
V: TRBV5-4
DNA: TGTGCCAGCACCAAGGGGGGGGAAACTTTCTTT
CDR3: CASTKGGETFF

D: TRBD2
J: TRBJ2-5
size: .
V: TRBV7-2
DNA: TGTGCCAGCAGCGACCGTTTGGAGCGGGGGGGCCGAGAGACCCAGTACTTC
CDR3: CASSDRLERGGRETQYF

D: .
J: TRBJ2-3
size: once
V: TRBV19
DNA: TGTGCCAGTAGTATAGGCGGGGCGGGGAGCTACACAGATACGCAGTATTTT
CDR3: CASSIGGAGSYTDTQYF

D: TRBD1
J: TRBJ1-1
size: .
V: TRBV7-3
DNA: TGTGCCAGCAGCCCTACCGGGGACAGAATGAACACTGAAGCTTTCTTT
CDR3: CASSPTGDRMNTEAFF

D: TRBD1
J: TRBJ1-6
size: .
V: TRBV4-1
DNA: TGCGCCAGCAGCCAACTGGACAGGGAAGTTTCACCCCTCCACTTT
CDR3: CASSQLDREVSPLHF

D: TRBD1
J: TRBJ2-1
size: .
V: TRBV30
DNA: TGTGCCTGGAGCGCCAGGGGGCCCCATGAGCAGTTCTTC
CDR3: CAWSARGPHEQFF

D: .
J: TRBJ1-6
size: .
V: TRBV2
DNA: TGTGCCGGCTCCGCGGGGGCGAGCTCCTATAATTCACCCCTCCACTTT
CDR3: CAGSAGASSYNSPLHF

D: TRBD2
J: TRBJ2-3
size: few
V: TRBV4-1
DNA: TGCGCCAGCAGCCAAAAAAGCGGGAACAGTTATGGGGATACGCAGTATTTT
CDR3: CASSQKSGNSYGDTQYF

D: TRBD2
J: TRBJ2-1
size: .
V: TRBV6-5
DNA: TGTGCCAGCAGTTACTCTAGCGGGGGATTCCCTGAGCAGTTCTTC
CDR3: CASSYSSGGFPEQFF

D: TRBD1
J: TRBJ1-1
size: .
V: TRBV10-3
DNA: TGTGCCATCAGCGGACAGGGGGCGGAGGGCACTGAAGCTTTCTTT
CDR3: CAISGQGAEGTEAFF

D: .
J: TRBJ1-1
size: .
V: TRBV18
DNA: TGTGCCAGCTCACCGGAGAGATTGAACACTGAAGCTTTCTTT
CDR3: CASSPERLNTEAFF

D: TRBD2
J: TRBJ2-1
size: .
V: TRBV7-2
DNA: TGTGCCAGCAGCCTTGCTAGCGGGGGGGCCTATGAGCAGTTCTTC
CDR3: CASSLASGGAYEQFF

D: .
J: TRBJ2-7
size: .
V: TRBV13
DNA: TGTGCCAGCAGCTTAGGTATCCGGAGAAGCTCCTACGAGCAGTACTTC
CDR3: CASSLGIRRSSYEQYF

D: TRBD1
J: TRBJ2-7
size: .
V: TRBV9
DNA: TGTGCCAGCAGCGTAGGGGACAGCTCCTACGAGCAGTACTTC
CDR3: CASSVGDSSYEQYF

D: .
J: TRBJ1-1
size: .
V: TRBV25-1
DNA: TGTGCCAGCAGACAGACCGTTGAAGCTTTCTTT
CDR3: CASRQTVEAFF

D: .
J: TRBJ2-7
size: .
V: TRBV5-1
DNA: TGCGCCAGCAGCTTCACAGGACGGGGGGCGACCTACGAGCAGTACTTC
CDR3: CASSFTGRGATYEQYF

D: .
J: TRBJ2-7
size: .
V: TRBV7-9
DNA: TGTGCCAGCAGCTTAACACAGGGGCTAGCGCTCTACGAGCAGTACTTC
CDR3: CASSLTQGLALYEQYF

D: .
J: TRBJ1-2
size: .
V: TRBV4-1
DNA: TGCGCCAGCAGCCAGCCCGTTAGGGGGTATGGCTACACCTTC
CDR3: CASSQPVRGYGYTF

D: .
J: TRBJ2-5
size: once
V: TRBV5-4
DNA: TGTGCCAGCAGCTTGGGCGGAGGGGTCCAAGAGACCCAGTACTTC
CDR3: CASSLGGGVQETQYF

D: .
J: TRBJ1-2
size: .
V: TRBV6-6
DNA: TGTGCCAGCAGTTACGGAATGGAGTCTAACTATGGCTACACCTTC
CDR3: CASSYGMESNYGYTF

D: TRBD1
J: TRBJ2-5
size: .
V: TRBV7-9
DNA: TGTGCCAGCAGCCCGGGACAGGGAAGACGCCACCAAGAGACCCAGTACTTC
CDR3: CASSPGQGRRHQETQYF

D: TRBD2
J: TRBJ2-1
size: .
V: TRBV28
DNA: TGTGCCAGCAGACGAGCGGGGGGGCCGAACAATGAGCAGTTCTTC
CDR3: CASRRAGGPNNEQFF

D: .
J: TRBJ2-7
size: .
V: TRBV7-6
DNA: TGTGCCAGCAGCCCCCGATCTAGCGTCGACTCCTACGAGCAGTACTTC
CDR3: CASSPRSSVDSYEQYF

D: .
J: TRBJ2-5
size: .
V: TRBV7-9
DNA: TGTGCCAGCAGCTTAGGGGTGGCGCAGGGATATGGGGAGACCCAGTACTTC
CDR3: CASSLGVAQGYGETQYF

D: TRBD1
J: TRBJ2-5
size: .
V: TRBV19
DNA: TGTGCCAGTGGAAACCGGGACAGGGATTCCAAGACCCAGTACTTC
CDR3: CASGNRDRDSKTQYF

D: .
J: TRBJ2-5
size: .
V: TRBV27
DNA: TGTGCCAGCAGTTTAAGTGGGACTCAAGAGACCCAGTACTTC
CDR3: CASSLSGTQETQYF

D: TRBD1
J: TRBJ1-4
size: once
V: TRBV9
DNA: TGTGCCAGCAGCCCTCGTCCCGGGACAGGGGGCGGGACTAATGAAAAACTGTTTTTT
CDR3: CASSPRPGTGGGTNEKLFF

D: TRBD1
J: TRBJ1-5
size: .
V: TRBV19
DNA: TGTGCCAGTAGCTCGACAGGGGGAAGTCAGCCCCAGCATTTT
CDR3: CASSSTGGSQPQHF

D: TRBD1
J: TRBJ1-2
size: .
V: TRBV6-5
DNA: TGTGCCAGCAGTGGAACCCAGACAGGGGCGGTAGGCTACACCTTC
CDR3: CASSGTQTGAVGYTF

D: .
J: TRBJ2-2
size: .
V: TRBV7-2
DNA: TGTGCCAGCAGCTTCCGACTAGGAGCAGACACCGGGGAGCTGTTTTTT
CDR3: CASSFRLGADTGELFF